The clone carrying this T cell receptor (beta chain) was counted once. What it recognizes is unknown. Molecules of cDNA were individually given unique molecular identifiers that were attached to them. MiXCR, applied by TCRdb to the 5' RACE reads, yields one record per CDR3 protein. The sample comprises nearly 80,000 distinct CDR3 sequences, over 10% of which are singletons, and 1.1% rests with the top ten. These data are taken from a study of early T cells in non-severe SARS-CoV-2 infection. Study at large: Unsorted whole-blood RNA was sequenced in bulk, leaving chains unpaired.

The CDR3 extends over 13 amino acids. With 11 bases removed from V and 0 bases from J, the gap between germline ends came to 12 bases. Germline V gene sequence: CDR1 MNHNY, CDR2 SVGAGI (reference sequence). General observations from the study: Sequences matched to VDJdb favored anti-spike CD8 responses, while private and CD4 specificities were missed.

The receptor's source is an adult who was a healthcare worker with PCR-confirmed SARS-CoV-2 infection or an uninfected control (not recorded which). The chain carries TRBV6-6 and TRBJ2-3, with D perhaps TRBD1 (6 bases). The sequencing sample was made of whole blood. CDR3 bases: TGTGCCGCCGGACAGTCTAGCACAGATACGCAGTATTTT. As protein: CAAGQSSTDTQYF.